One sample yielded the 28 T cell receptor beta chains listed below, sequenced in a study of cytomegalovirus exposure and HLA in healthy donors. The PCR employed 60 Vbeta primers together with 13 Jbeta primers. Libraries were prepared by immunoSEQ multiplex PCR; TCRdb keeps only in-frame clonotypes and omits some of them. The data show about 76,000 clones, with approximately 70% seen just once and roughly 11% held by the top ten. Sample: PBMCs. The receptors originated from a woman aged 35 to 49 in good health and CMV-seropositive.

This rearrangement joins TRBV5-1 to TRBJ2-1; TRBD1 matches at 7 bases. CDR1 is SGHRS, CDR2 YFSETQ, per germline. V lost 3 bases, J lost 5 bases, and 5 bases stayed unmatched. The CDR3 length is 14 residues. The CDR3 is CASSSGQSDNEQFF. The CDR3 coding sequence is TGCGCCAGCAGCTCGGGACAGAGTGACAATGAGCAGTTCTTC.

This clone turned up a few times. The chain recombines TRBV7-8 with TRBJ2-5; 9 nucleotides align to TRBD2. The CDR3 runs to 17 residues. Trimming cost V 2 bases and J 5 bases; bases outside gene matches: 12. The germline gives CDR1 SGHVS, CDR2 FQNEAQ. The CDR3, as DNA: TGTGCCAGCAGCTTAAGGCGGGTAGCGGGAGTAGGTGAGACCCAGTACTTC. It codes for CASSLRRVAGVGETQYF.

This chain connects TRBV6-5 to TRBJ2-7; 7 bases are a match to TRBD1. The V gene end was trimmed by 4 bases and the J gene end by 3 bases; junction bases not matched to a gene: 3. This CDR3 comprises 13 residues. Looked up from germline, CDR1 is MNHEY and CDR2 is SVGAGI. The CDR3, as DNA: TGTGCCAGCAGTTTGGGACAGAACTACGAGCAGTACTTC. Translation gives CASSLGQNYEQYF.

The rearrangement uses TRBV7-9 and TRBJ2-7; TRBD1 aligns across 9 bases. The V gene's germline CDR1 is SEHNR and CDR2 FQNEAQ (reference sequence). V trimming: 6 bases; J trimming: 3 bases; junction bases outside the gene matches: 6. CDR3 length: 14 residues. The CDR3 loop is CASSARQGDYEQYF. DNA for the CDR3: TGTGCCAGCAGTGCCCGACAGGGGGACTACGAGCAGTACTTC.

This clone was seen a few times. This CDR3 is also generated by other DNA sequences in the sample. J is TRBJ1-2 and V is TRBV4-1, with 9 nucleotides matching TRBD1. The CDR3 is 15 residues long. Germline CDR1 reads MGHRA; CDR2 reads YSYEKL. The ends lost 4 bases at V and 3 bases at J; junction bases unmatched: 6. CDR3 loop: CASSPRQGEDYGYTF. The CDR3 bases are TGCGCCAGCAGCCCGCGACAGGGGGAGGACTATGGCTACACCTTC.

In this sample, this clone turned up once. The CDR3 is CASSRTQGTRDTQYF. The CDR3 DNA follows: TGTGCCAGCAGCCGGACACAGGGGACCCGAGATACGCAGTATTTT. The chain is built from TRBV14 and TRBJ2-3; 7 bases match TRBD1. This CDR3 is 15 amino acids long. V shed 4 bases and J 5 bases; nucleotides not matched to a gene: 9. Germline CDR1 SGHDN, CDR2 FVKESK.

CDR3 DNA: TGTGCCAGCAGCTTAGCTCGTACAACTAATGAAAAACTGTTTTTT. Residues: CASSLARTTNEKLFF. J is TRBJ1-4 and V is TRBV13; no reliable D call. Trimming shortened V by 1 base and J by 0 bases, and 6 bases separated the two germline ends. The germline CDR1 and CDR2 sequences are PRHDT and FYEKMQ (reference sequence). The CDR3 runs to 15 residues.

The chain recombines TRBV28 with TRBJ2-2, with D maybe TRBD1 (5 bases). The CDR3 consists of 14 residues. The ends were cut back, 3 bases at V and 5 bases at J, with 10 bases in the middle. The germline V gene encodes CDR1 MDHEN and CDR2 SYDVKM. This chain's CDR3 is CASSFQGSTGELFF. DNA for the CDR3: TGTGCCAGCAGTTTCCAGGGATCAACCGGGGAGCTGTTTTTT.

V is TRBV28 and J is TRBJ1-2, with 8 positions matching TRBD1. The CDR3 consists of 15 residues. V lost 5 bases and J lost 3; bases outside the gene matches: 8. Germline V gene lookup returns CDR1 MDHEN and CDR2 SYDVKM. In DNA, the CDR3 is TGTGCCAGCAGTACAGGGGGTACCCACGACTATGGCTACACCTTC. Its protein is CASSTGGTHDYGYTF.

This clone has just a few counts. The chain's CDR3 is CASSYSGPLKNTEAFF. The CDR3 coding sequence is TGTGCCAGCAGTTACTCGGGGCCCTTGAAGAACACTGAAGCTTTCTTT. The chain combines TRBV6-5 with TRBJ1-1; weak D call: TRBD1 (5 bases). The V gene's germline CDR1 is MNHEY and CDR2 SVGAGI. Trimming cost V 0 bases and J 1 base, with 12 bases left between them. This CDR3 contains 16 residues.

The V and J genes are TRBV5-4 and TRBJ2-1, with D possibly matching TRBD2 (5 bases). Trimming took off 0 bases at V and 8 bases at J, with 9 bases between the two ends. There are 13 residues in the CDR3. Looked up from germline, CDR1 is SGHNT and CDR2 is YYREEE (reference sequence). The CDR3 DNA sequence: TGTGCCAGCAGCTTGGGCCGGGGTGATGAGCAGTTCTTC. Its protein is CASSLGRGDEQFF.

The chain joins TRBV7-2 to TRBJ2-3; TRBD1 is a possible D gene (5 bases). CDR1 is SGHTA, CDR2 FQGNSA, per germline. V dropped 2 bases and J dropped 2 bases, with 8 bases sitting between them. This CDR3 has 14 amino acids. In DNA, the CDR3 is TGTGCCAGCAGCTTATCAGGGAACACAGATACGCAGTATTTT. Translated, it gives CASSLSGNTDTQYF.

This clone has only one observation. The V call is TRBV11-2, the J call TRBJ1-5; D gene unclear. The CDR3 covers 13 residues. Germline CDR1 reads SGHAT; CDR2 reads FQNNGV. Deletions cut 2 bases from V and 11 bases from J, with 13 bases between. The CDR3 region is CASSLSSREAQHF. Written as DNA, the CDR3 is TGTGCCAGCAGCTTAAGCAGTCGGGAAGCCCAGCATTTT.

The chain links TRBV20-1 to TRBJ2-1, with a possible D match to TRBD2 (5 bases). V lost 6 bases, J lost 14 bases, and 17 bases lay in between. The CDR3 covers 11 residues. The germline CDR1 and CDR2 sequences are DFQATT and SNEGSKA (reference sequence). CDR3 in DNA: TGCAGTGCCTATTACCGGGATACAGAGTTCTTC. Translation gives CSAYYRDTEFF.

The chain recombines TRBV9 with TRBJ1-4; 8 nucleotides line up with TRBD1. Germline V lookup: CDR1 SGDLS, CDR2 YYNGEE. CDR3 length equals 15 residues. With V trimmed by 4 bases and J by 3 bases, 5 bases remained unmatched. The DNA for the CDR3 is TGTGCCAGCAGCACCCGGACAGGGTCTAATGAAAAACTGTTTTTT. Amino acids: CASSTRTGSNEKLFF.

The V and J genes are TRBV21-1 and TRBJ2-5; the table gives TRBD2 as D, unverified against the DNA. TRBV21-1 constitutes a pseudogene. The CDR3 is made up of 13 amino acids. Here the CDR3 reads CARTGTSVETQYF. The CDR3 region has the DNA TGTGCCAGGACCGGGACTAGCGTAGAGACCCAGTACTTC.

The genes are TRBV6-6 and TRBJ2-1; D is ambiguous. This CDR3 spans 14 amino acids. Trimming cost V 6 bases and J 3 bases, with 12 bases left between them. Per germline, CDR1 MNHNY and CDR2 SVGAGI (reference sequence). Here the CDR3 DNA reads TGTGCCAGCAGCGAATCGAGCAACTACAATGAGCAGTTCTTC. Its protein product is CASSESSNYNEQFF.

The genes are TRBV5-4 and TRBJ1-2, with TRBD1 as a possible D gene (6 bases). Germline V gene sequence: CDR1 SGHNT, CDR2 YYREEE (reference sequence). This CDR3 spans 14 amino acids. Trimming cost V 2 bases and J 2 bases, with 10 bases left between them. CDR3 region: CASSFGRGNYGYTF. The CDR3 DNA reads as TGTGCCAGCAGCTTCGGAAGGGGGAACTATGGCTACACCTTC.

In its sample, this clone was seen a few times. The V call is TRBV27, the J call TRBJ2-5; a possible D gene is TRBD1 (6 bases). Germline CDR1 and CDR2: MNHEY and SMNVEV (reference sequence). The CDR3 runs 16 residues. The V end was cut by 6 bases, the J end by 11 bases, with 28 bases between. CDR3 protein: CASRPSGQQGAYQQYF. The CDR3, as DNA: TGTGCCAGCAGACCTTCGGGACAACAAGGGGCATACCAGCAGTACTTC.

The chain recombines TRBV18 with TRBJ1-3; unclear D gene. The CDR3 extends over 17 amino acids. Between the trimmed V and J ends, which lost 5 bases and 0 bases, there was a span of 17 bases. Germline V gene lookup returns CDR1 KGHSH and CDR2 LQKENI. The CDR3 is CASSSKPPGSSGNTIYF. The CDR3, as DNA: TGTGCCAGCTCATCAAAGCCCCCAGGTTCCTCTGGAAACACCATATATTTT.

The J gene is TRBJ2-3, the V gene TRBV29-1; 14 bases are shared with TRBD2. Per the germline V gene, CDR1 is SQVTM and CDR2 is ANQGSEA. The ends lost 7 bases at V and 5 bases at J; junction bases unmatched: 5. The CDR3 loop spans 14 amino acids. The CDR3 coding sequence is TGCAGCGGACTAGCGGGGGGGCCCCTAGATACGCAGTATTTT. The encoded protein is CSGLAGGPLDTQYF.

The V call is TRBV7-8, the J call TRBJ1-2; 8 bases match TRBD1. The CDR3 covers 14 residues. Trimming removed 5 bases from V and 8 bases from J; junction bases left unmatched: 10. Germline loops: CDR1 SGHVS, CDR2 FQNEAQ. The CDR3 loop reads CASSIETGVGGYTF. The CDR3 DNA is TGTGCCAGCAGCATCGAGACAGGGGTAGGGGGCTACACCTTC.

J is TRBJ2-5 and V is TRBV6-1, with 7 bases that match TRBD1. The ends lost 1 base at V and 2 bases at J; junction bases unmatched: 10. CDR3 size: 17 residues. Per germline, CDR1 MNHNS and CDR2 SASEGT. CDR3 bases: TGTGCCAGCAGTGAAGGGCCGGGACAGCGACTGCAAGAGACCCAGTACTTC. This gives the protein CASSEGPGQRLQETQYF.

The chain combines TRBV18 with TRBJ1-5; D might be TRBD1 (5 bases). Trimming took 6 bases from V and 2 from J, leaving 17 bases between them. The CDR3 totals 16 residues. Germline values: CDR1 KGHSH, CDR2 LQKENI. Written as DNA, the CDR3 is TGTGCCAGCTCCCAAGTCCCAGGGCGTCGCAATCAGCCCCAGCATTTT. It encodes CASSQVPGRRNQPQHF.

This clone was seen a handful of times. The chain carries TRBV30 and TRBJ2-5; TRBD1 aligns across 8 bases. The germline gives CDR1 GTSNPN, CDR2 SVGIG (reference sequence). The length of the CDR3 is 14 residues. V lost 3 bases, J lost 1 base, and 4 bases stayed unmatched. The CDR3 DNA is TGTGCCTGGAGCCTAACAGGGGGCCAAGAGACCCAGTACTTC. It yields the protein CAWSLTGGQETQYF.

The J gene is TRBJ2-7, the V gene TRBV2, with TRBD2 identical over 7 bases. Germline V gives CDR1 SNHLY, CDR2 FYNNEI. The CDR3 sequence is 14 residues long. V lost 4 bases, J lost 3 bases, and 6 bases stayed unmatched. CDR3 sequence (DNA): TGTGCCAGCAGTGTTCGGCCTAGCGGCTACGAGCAGTACTTC. Its protein product is CASSVRPSGYEQYF. Drawing the rest from reference TRBV2 and TRBJ2-7, the complete variable domain is EPEVTQTPSHQVTQMGQEVILRCVPISNHLYFYWYRQILGQKVEFLVSFYNNEISEKSEIFDDQFSVERPDGSNFTLKIRSTKLEDSAMYFCASSVRPSGYEQYFGPGTRLTVT.

This clone was recorded a few times. The rearrangement joins TRBV4-3 to TRBJ1-1; 7 bases line up with TRBD1. Germline CDR1 is LGHNA and CDR2 is YSLEER. The J segment lost 4 bases and the V segment lost 3 bases, leaving 11 bases of the junction unmatched. The CDR3 covers 16 residues. The CDR3: CASSHLQGFGGTEAFF. CDR3 nucleotides: TGCGCCAGCAGCCATCTACAGGGGTTCGGGGGCACTGAAGCTTTCTTT.

The V and J genes are TRBV6-1 and TRBJ2-5; 8 positions match TRBD2. This CDR3 is 13 amino acids long. Germline V gives CDR1 MNHNS, CDR2 SASEGT. The ends lost 8 bases at V and 5 bases at J; junction bases unmatched: 7. CDR3 loop: CASGSGSGETQYF. The DNA for the CDR3 is TGTGCCAGCGGAAGCGGGAGCGGGGAGACCCAGTACTTC.